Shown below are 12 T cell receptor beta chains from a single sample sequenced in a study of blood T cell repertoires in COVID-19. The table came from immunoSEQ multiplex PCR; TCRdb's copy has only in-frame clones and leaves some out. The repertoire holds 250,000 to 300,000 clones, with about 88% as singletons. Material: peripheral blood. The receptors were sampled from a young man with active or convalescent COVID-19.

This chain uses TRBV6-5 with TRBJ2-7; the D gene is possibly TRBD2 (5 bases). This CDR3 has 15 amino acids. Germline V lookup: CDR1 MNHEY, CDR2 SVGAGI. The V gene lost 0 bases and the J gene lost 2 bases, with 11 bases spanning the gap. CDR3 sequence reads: CASSYSSGLAYEQYF. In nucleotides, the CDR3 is TGTGCCAGCAGTTACTCGTCGGGGTTAGCCTACGAGCAGTACTTC.

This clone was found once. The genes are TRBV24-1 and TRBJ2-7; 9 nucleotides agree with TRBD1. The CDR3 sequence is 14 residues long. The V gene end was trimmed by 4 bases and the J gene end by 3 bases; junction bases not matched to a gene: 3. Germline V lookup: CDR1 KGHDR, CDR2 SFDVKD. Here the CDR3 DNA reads TGTGCCACCAGTGAGGGGACAGGGAACTACGAGCAGTACTTC. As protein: CATSEGTGNYEQYF.

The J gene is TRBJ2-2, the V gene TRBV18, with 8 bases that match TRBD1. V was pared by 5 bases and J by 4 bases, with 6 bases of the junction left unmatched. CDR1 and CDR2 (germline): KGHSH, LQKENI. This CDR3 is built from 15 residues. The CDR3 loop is CASSIGQGGTGELFF. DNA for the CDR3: TGTGCCAGCTCAATAGGACAGGGAGGCACCGGGGAGCTGTTTTTT.

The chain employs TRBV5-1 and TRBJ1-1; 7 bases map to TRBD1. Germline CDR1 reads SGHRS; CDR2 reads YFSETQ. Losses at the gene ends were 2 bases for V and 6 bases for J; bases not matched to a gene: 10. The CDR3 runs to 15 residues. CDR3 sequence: CASSFSRQGQPEAFF. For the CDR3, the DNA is TGCGCCAGCAGCTTCTCGAGACAGGGCCAACCTGAAGCTTTCTTT. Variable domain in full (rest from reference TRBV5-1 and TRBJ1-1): KAGVTQTPRYLIKTRGQQVTLSCSPISGHRSVSWYQQTPGQGLQFLFEYFSETQRNKGNFPGRFSGRQFSNSRSEMNVSTLELGDSALYLCASSFSRQGQPEAFFGQGTRLTVV.

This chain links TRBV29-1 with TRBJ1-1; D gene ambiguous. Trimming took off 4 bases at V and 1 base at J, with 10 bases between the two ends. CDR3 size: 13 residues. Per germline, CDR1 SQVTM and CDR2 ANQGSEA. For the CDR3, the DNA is TGCAGCGTTGTGGGTACGGGGAACACTGAAGCTTTCTTT. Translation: CSVVGTGNTEAFF.

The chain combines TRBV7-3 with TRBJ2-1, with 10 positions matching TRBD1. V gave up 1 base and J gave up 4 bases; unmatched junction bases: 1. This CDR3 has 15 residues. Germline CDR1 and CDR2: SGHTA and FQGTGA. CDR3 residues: CASSLMGQGYNEQFF. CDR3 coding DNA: TGTGCCAGCAGCTTAATGGGACAGGGGTACAATGAGCAGTTCTTC.

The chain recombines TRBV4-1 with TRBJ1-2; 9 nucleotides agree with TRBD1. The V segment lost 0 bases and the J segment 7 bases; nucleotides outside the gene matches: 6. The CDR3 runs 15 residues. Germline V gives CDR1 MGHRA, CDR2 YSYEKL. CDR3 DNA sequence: TGCGCCAGCAGCCAAGATCCGGGACAGGGACCTGGCTACACCTTC. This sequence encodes CASSQDPGQGPGYTF.

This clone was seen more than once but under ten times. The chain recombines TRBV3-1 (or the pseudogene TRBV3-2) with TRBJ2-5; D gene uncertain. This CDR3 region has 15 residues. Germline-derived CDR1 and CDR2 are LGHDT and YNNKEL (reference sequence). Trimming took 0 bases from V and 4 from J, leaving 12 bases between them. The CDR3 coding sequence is TGTGCCAGCAGCCAAGAACCGGGTTCGGTAGAGACCCAGTACTTC. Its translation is CASSQEPGSVETQYF.

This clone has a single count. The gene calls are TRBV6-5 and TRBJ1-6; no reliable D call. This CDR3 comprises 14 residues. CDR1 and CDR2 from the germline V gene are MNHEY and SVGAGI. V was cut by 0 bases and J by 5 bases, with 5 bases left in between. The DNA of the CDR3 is TGTGCCAGCAGTTACTCGAGGGATAATTCACCCCTCCACTTT. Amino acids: CASSYSRDNSPLHF.

Written as DNA, the CDR3 is TGCGCCAGCAGCAGCACAGGGGGCCAAAGCGAGCAGTACTTC. Translated: CASSSTGGQSEQYF. The V and J genes are TRBV5-1 and TRBJ2-7, with 9 bases lining up with TRBD1. Germline CDR1 reads SGHRS; CDR2 reads YFSETQ. This CDR3 region has 14 residues. V lost 4 bases, J lost 6 bases, and 8 bases stayed unmatched.

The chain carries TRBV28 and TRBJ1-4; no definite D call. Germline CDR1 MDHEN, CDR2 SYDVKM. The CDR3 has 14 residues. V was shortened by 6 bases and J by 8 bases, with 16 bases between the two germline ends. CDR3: CASSLPVVSEKLFF. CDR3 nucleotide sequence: TGTGCCAGCAGCCTACCTGTTGTTTCGGAAAAACTGTTTTTT.

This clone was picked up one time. CDR3 protein: CASSQEGLDGPFF. DNA for the CDR3: TGTGCCAGCAGCCAAGAAGGCTTGGATGGGCCGTTCTTC. This chain joins TRBV3-1 (or the pseudogene TRBV3-2) and TRBJ2-1, with D uncertain. Germline assignment: CDR1 LGHDT and CDR2 YNNKEL (reference sequence). The CDR3 spans 13 residues. Between the trimmed V and J ends, which lost 0 bases and 15 bases, there was a span of 15 bases.